Below, 21 T cell receptor beta chains from the same sample are listed, as sequenced in a study of Graves' ophthalmopathy and Graves' hyperthyroidism. Amplified TCR beta CDR3 regions were obtained using RNA transcripts as template. A first-round RT-PCR used HTBI primers, followed by a second-round multiplex PCR. TCRdb called the multiplex PCR reads again in MiXCR, with one record for every CDR3 protein. The sample has hundreds of thousands of distinct CDR3 sequences; around a fifth are singletons. What was sequenced was peripheral blood. These receptors were taken from a woman between 18 and 30 years old with stable Graves' hyperthyroidism.

This clonotype has a count of ten or more. The CDR3: CSARVLRGPETQYF. The CDR3 nucleotides are TGCAGTGCTAGAGTCCTCAGGGGGCCCGAGACCCAGTACTTC. This sequence joins TRBV20-1 and TRBJ2-5; 8 bases align to TRBD1. V dropped 1 base and J dropped 5; count of bases not matched to a gene: 6. The V gene's germline CDR1 is DFQATT and CDR2 SNEGSKA (reference sequence). This CDR3 is built from 14 residues.

This clonotype was counted at least ten times. A much larger clone is a single base away; this may be a read error. This sequence joins TRBV2 and TRBJ1-2; 8 bases are a match to TRBD1. Germline assignment: CDR1 SNHLY and CDR2 FYNNEI. With V trimmed by 2 bases and J by 7 bases, 3 bases remained unmatched. The CDR3 contains 13 residues. In DNA, the CDR3 is TGTGCCAGCAGTGAAAACAGGGGGAGTGGCTACACCTTC. Translation: CASSENRGSGYTF.

This clonotype was recorded at least ten times. The chain carries TRBV27 and TRBJ1-1; maybe TRBD1 (6 bases). This CDR3 is 14 amino acids long. Germline loops: CDR1 MNHEY, CDR2 SMNVEV (reference sequence). Trimming cost V 6 bases and J 3 bases, with 14 bases left between them. The CDR3 spells CASSSHRDYTEAFF. In nucleotides, the CDR3 is TGTGCCAGCAGCTCCCACAGGGATTACACTGAAGCTTTCTTT.

Details on this clonotype: Just one base apart from a much larger clone, this may be a read error. The V gene is TRBV4-1, the J gene TRBJ2-2; D could derive from TRBD1 or TRBD2 (5 bases each). This CDR3 is 16 amino acids long. CDR1 is MGHRA and CDR2 is YSYEKL in the germline V gene. For the CDR3, the DNA is TGCGCCAGCAGCCAAGATGTGACAGAGAACACCGGGGAGCTGTTGTTT. Encoded protein: CASSQDVTENTGELLF.

This clonotype was seen a single time. Sequence at one end of the junction differs from germline and may be a read error. V and J are TRBV28 and TRBJ1-5, with 7 bases that match TRBD1. There are 15 residues in the CDR3. The V gene's germline CDR1 is MDHEN and CDR2 SYDVKM. Written as DNA, the CDR3 is TGTGCCAGCAGTTTACGGCAGGGGGTCAATCAGCCCCATCATTTT. Translation gives CASSLRQGVNQPHHF.

This clonotype was found many times. The CDR3 reads CASSYGWSTEAFF. The CDR3 DNA reads as TGTGCCAGCAGTTACGGCTGGAGCACTGAAGCTTTCTTT. V and J are TRBV6-5 and TRBJ1-1; the D is unclear. Looked up from germline, CDR1 is MNHEY and CDR2 is SVGAGI. V gave up 2 bases and J gave up 4 bases, with 8 bases separating them. The CDR3 spans 13 residues.

In its sample, this clonotype was seen many times. The rearrangement links TRBV20-1 to TRBJ2-7; 12 positions agree with TRBD1. The CDR3 spans 14 residues. Germline CDR1 DFQATT, CDR2 SNEGSKA (reference sequence). Germline trimming cut 8 bases from V and 5 bases from J; bases unmatched to any gene: 10. Here the CDR3 reads CSTQRGTGGDEQYF. DNA for the CDR3: TGCAGTACTCAGCGGGGGACAGGGGGCGACGAGCAGTACTTC.

This clonotype showed up many times. This rearrangement joins TRBV6-2 or TRBV6-3 to TRBJ2-4; unclear D gene. There are 16 residues in the CDR3. Germline CDR1 is MNHEY and CDR2 is SVGEGT. The V gene lost 5 bases and the J gene lost 0 bases, with 14 bases spanning the gap. In nucleotides, the CDR3 is TGTGCCAGCAGTCCACGACAAAGGACAGCCAAAAACATTCAGTACTTC. Translating it yields CASSPRQRTAKNIQYF.

This clonotype was seen at least ten times. The chain uses TRBV4-3 and TRBJ1-2; D gene unclear. The V end was cut by 0 bases, the J end by 3 bases, with 11 bases between. Germline loops: CDR1 LGHNA, CDR2 YSLEER. This CDR3 comprises 15 residues. The CDR3 here is CASSQDRGPYYGYTF. The CDR3 DNA follows: TGCGCCAGCAGCCAAGATCGAGGCCCTTACTATGGCTACACCTTC.

V and J are TRBV28 and TRBJ2-7, with 7 bases aligning to TRBD2. With 3 bases clipped from V and 3 bases from J, the junction kept 14 bases outside the gene matches. The CDR3 has 17 amino acids. Germline CDR1 MDHEN, CDR2 SYDVKM. CDR3 in amino acids: CASSFLTSGGSDYEQYF. The CDR3 nucleotides read TGTGCCAGCAGTTTTTTAACGTCGGGAGGTTCAGACTACGAGCAGTACTTC.

This clonotype was picked up many times. The chain joins TRBV12-3 or TRBV12-4 to TRBJ2-5, with TRBD1 identical over 8 bases. Losses at the gene ends were 0 bases for V and 2 bases for J; bases not matched to a gene: 5. There are 16 residues in the CDR3. CDR3 in amino acids: CASSLAWTGLQETQYF. The CDR3 nucleotides are TGTGCCAGCAGTTTAGCGTGGACAGGGTTACAAGAGACCCAGTACTTC.

This clonotype was detected many times. J is TRBJ2-7 and V is TRBV6-5, with 8 bases identical to TRBD1. Germline V lookup: CDR1 MNHEY, CDR2 SVGAGI. The ends lost 5 bases at V and 2 bases at J; junction bases unmatched: 5. The CDR3 loop spans 14 amino acids. Here the CDR3 reads CASSQGANPYEQYF. The CDR3 DNA reads as TGTGCCAGCAGTCAGGGGGCGAATCCCTACGAGCAGTACTTC.

This clonotype was counted many times. In DNA form, the CDR3 reads TGTGCCAGCAGCTCGTTTAGGGGGGAGATCTATGGCTACACCTTC. Translating gives CASSSFRGEIYGYTF. V and J are TRBV7-2 and TRBJ1-2; a possible D gene is TRBD1 (6 bases). The V end lost 4 bases, the J end lost 4 bases, and 16 bases lay between the germline ends. This CDR3 is 15 amino acids long. From germline, CDR1 is SGHTA and CDR2 FQGNSA.

The chain links TRBV7-8 to TRBJ1-6; unclear D gene. V dropped 5 bases and J dropped 0 bases, with 14 bases sitting between them. CDR1 and CDR2 (germline): SGHVS, FQNEAQ. This CDR3 has 17 amino acids. This CDR3 is CASSKGSTGSYNSPLHF. In DNA, the CDR3 is TGTGCCAGCAGCAAAGGGTCGACCGGCTCCTATAATTCACCCCTCCACTTT. The whole variable domain, remainder taken from reference TRBV7-8 and TRBJ1-6, is GAGVSQSPRYKVAKRGQDVALRCDPISGHVSLFWYQQALGQGPEFLTYFQNEAQLDKSGLPSDRFFAERPEGSVSTLKIQRTQQEDSAVYLCASSKGSTGSYNSPLHFGNGTRLTVT.

This clonotype has at least ten counts. The germline gene is not matched at one end of the junction; a read error may be the cause. The V call is TRBV5-1, the J call TRBJ1-2, with 7 bases lining up with TRBD1. The length of the CDR3 is 13 residues. Germline CDR1 is SGHRS and CDR2 is YFSETQ. Here the CDR3 reads CASSVQGRYGHTF. In DNA, the CDR3 is TGCGCCAGCAGCGTACAGGGGCGTTATGGCCACACCTTC.

This clonotype has ten or more counts. This chain uses TRBV6-5 with TRBJ1-2, with D possibly matching TRBD1 (6 bases). This CDR3 contains 14 residues. From germline, CDR1 is MNHEY and CDR2 SVGAGI. Trimming cost V 2 bases and J 1 base, with 8 bases left between them. The CDR3: CASSYGGLNYGYTF. DNA of the CDR3: TGTGCCAGCAGTTACGGGGGGCTTAACTATGGCTACACCTTC.

In this sample, this clonotype turned up many times. V usage is TRBV5-1 and J usage is TRBJ2-7, with TRBD1 matching 10 bases. The CDR3 totals 14 residues. Per germline, CDR1 SGHRS and CDR2 YFSETQ. The trim removed 8 bases at V and 2 bases at J, leaving 7 bases unmatched. CDR3 in DNA: TGCGCCAGTACGACAGGGGGCATGACCTACGAGCAGTACTTC. Translating gives CASTTGGMTYEQYF.

The chain couples TRBV20-1 to TRBJ2-7, with 11 bases identical to TRBD1. The CDR3 contains 14 residues. The trim removed 5 bases at V and 6 bases at J, leaving 9 bases unmatched. Germline V lookup: CDR1 DFQATT, CDR2 SNEGSKA (reference sequence). CDR3 nucleotide sequence: TGCAGTGCTGACGCCGGGACAGGGGGTGCCGAGCAGTACTTC. This gives the protein CSADAGTGGAEQYF.

This clonotype has a handful of counts. The chain employs TRBV2 and TRBJ1-1; D perhaps matches TRBD1 (5 bases). There are 16 residues in the CDR3. Germline loops: CDR1 SNHLY, CDR2 FYNNEI. V lost 3 bases and J 2 bases, leaving 16 bases between the germline ends. DNA of the CDR3: TGTGCCAGCAGTGAGGGGGGGGTCCAATCTAACACTGAAGCTTTCTTT. Its translation is CASSEGGVQSNTEAFF.

This clonotype was counted only a few times. The chain recombines TRBV6-1 with TRBJ2-2; 10 bases are shared with TRBD1. The V and J ends lost 6 bases and 7 bases, in that order; junction bases with no gene match: 8. This CDR3 is built from 15 residues. From germline, CDR1 is MNHNS and CDR2 SASEGT. The CDR3 region has the DNA TGTGCCAGCAGGGGACAGGGGATACCATACGGGGAGCTGTTTTTT. Protein sequence: CASRGQGIPYGELFF.

This clonotype was seen ten or more times. V usage is TRBV30 and J usage is TRBJ1-6, with D possibly matching TRBD1 (6 bases). The V gene lost 5 bases and the J gene lost 7 bases, with 9 bases spanning the gap. The germline V gene encodes CDR1 GTSNPN and CDR2 SVGIG (reference sequence). This CDR3 region has 12 residues. Written as DNA, the CDR3 is TGTGCCTGGGACAGGCGGAATTCACCCCTCCACTTT. It translates to CAWDRRNSPLHF.